A selection of T cell receptor beta chains follows, all from one sample in a study of blood T cell repertoires in COVID-19. The method was immunoSEQ multiplex PCR; TCRdb's version includes in-frame clones alone and lacks a portion of them. The sample records about 310,000 clones, about nine tenths being singletons. Sample: peripheral blood. Receptors were obtained from a man in his fifties or sixties with active or convalescent COVID-19. The CDR3 runs from the conserved cysteine through the conserved F or W. The order of the fields is CDR3 DNA, CDR3 protein, clone size, V gene, D gene, J gene. D genes are given only for firm matches. Size tells how often a clone was seen (once, few, many) or the class of an expanded clone, and some rows leave it out.

DNA: TGTGCCAGCGCGTGGCTAGCGGGAGTCCCCTACGAGCAGTACTTC
CDR3: CASAWLAGVPYEQYF
size: -
V: TRBV18
D: TRBD2
J: TRBJ2-7

DNA: TGTGCCCGAGGGACAGGGGCTAGCGGGAGCCAAGAGACCCAGTACTTC
CDR3: CARGTGASGSQETQYF
size: -
V: TRBV2
D: -
J: TRBJ2-5

DNA: TGTGCCAGCTTTGACAGAGAGACCCAGTACTTC
CDR3: CASFDRETQYF
size: -
V: TRBV6-5
D: -
J: TRBJ2-5

DNA: TGCGCCAGCAGCTTGTCCGGGGGGGCAGATACGCAGTATTTT
CDR3: CASSLSGGADTQYF
size: many
V: TRBV5-1
D: TRBD2
J: TRBJ2-3

DNA: TGCGCCAGCAGCCAAGAAAGGGGTCGGGACACCGGGGAGCTGTTTTTT
CDR3: CASSQERGRDTGELFF
size: few
V: TRBV4-1
D: -
J: TRBJ2-2

DNA: TGCGCCAGCAGCTCCGTGCCAGGAGGGGGCCCAGATACGCAGTATTTT
CDR3: CASSSVPGGGPDTQYF
size: -
V: TRBV5-1
D: -
J: TRBJ2-3

DNA: TGTGCCATCGAGGGACAGCAAGGGGATGGCTACACCTTC
CDR3: CAIEGQQGDGYTF
size: once
V: TRBV10-3
D: TRBD1
J: TRBJ1-2

DNA: TGCGCCAGCAGTCAAAAGGGGAGGGACACTGAAGCTTTCTTT
CDR3: CASSQKGRDTEAFF
size: -
V: TRBV23-1
D: -
J: TRBJ1-1

DNA: TGTGCCAGCAGCTTGGGACTAGCTGCAGATACGCAGTATTTT
CDR3: CASSLGLAADTQYF
size: -
V: TRBV5-4
D: TRBD2
J: TRBJ2-3

DNA: TGCGCCAGCAGCCGAACCCCCATATCAGGGGGCGCCTCCTATGGCTACACCTTC
CDR3: CASSRTPISGGASYGYTF
size: -
V: TRBV4-1
D: TRBD1
J: TRBJ1-2

DNA: TGTGCCAGCAGTTCACCCAGACGACAGACCGCGTATAATTCACCCCTCCACTTT
CDR3: CASSSPRRQTAYNSPLHF
size: -
V: TRBV6-2/TRBV6-3
D: -
J: TRBJ1-6

DNA: TGCGCCAGCAGCTTGGCCCTCGGTGTTAATGAGCAGTACTTC
CDR3: CASSLALGVNEQYF
size: -
V: TRBV5-1
D: -
J: TRBJ2-7

DNA: TGTGCCAGCAGCTTAGTAGAGGCAGAGCATGGCTACACCTTC
CDR3: CASSLVEAEHGYTF
size: -
V: TRBV7-9
D: -
J: TRBJ1-2

DNA: TGTGCCATCAGTCCGAGGGGACTGACCCTAGCGGGAAACACCATATATTTT
CDR3: CAISPRGLTLAGNTIYF
size: -
V: TRBV10-3
D: -
J: TRBJ1-3

DNA: TGTGCCTGGAGTGGAGATCGGACTAGCGGGAGTCGGTCCTACAATGAGCAGTTCTTC
CDR3: CAWSGDRTSGSRSYNEQFF
size: -
V: TRBV30
D: TRBD2
J: TRBJ2-1

DNA: TGTGCCAACCTTCAGGGGGCGACGTCCTATAATTCACCCCTCCACTTT
CDR3: CANLQGATSYNSPLHF
size: once
V: TRBV10-3
D: TRBD1
J: TRBJ1-6

DNA: TGTGCCACCCACTATAGCGGGGGGAGACAAGAGACCCAGTACTTC
CDR3: CATHYSGGRQETQYF
size: -
V: TRBV28
D: TRBD2
J: TRBJ2-5